These T cell receptor beta chains were read from a single sample in a study of early T cells in non-severe SARS-CoV-2 infection. MiXCR, run by TCRdb on the 5' RACE reads, gives a single entry per CDR3 protein. The table records approximately 70,000 distinct CDR3 sequences, roughly 12% of them present only once. The sample here was whole blood, taken at baseline. The receptors originated from an adult who was a healthcare worker with PCR-confirmed SARS-CoV-2 infection or an uninfected control (not recorded which). CDR3s include the opening cysteine and the closing phenylalanine or tryptophan. Each record gives: J gene, clone size, CDR3 length, V gene, D gene, CDR3 DNA, CDR3 protein. The D gene is left open where the match is weak. Rows give clone size only sometimes, using once, few, many, or a class for an expanded clone.

>TRBJ2-4|-|15|TRBV2|TRBD2
TGTGCCAGCAGTGATGGAGCGGGGTCCAAAAACATTCAGTACTTC
CASSDGAGSKNIQYF
>TRBJ1-2|many|14|TRBV5-6|-
TGTGCCAGCAGCTTGGGCGGATTTAACTATGGCTACACCTTC
CASSLGGFNYGYTF
>TRBJ1-1|many|12|TRBV29-1|TRBD1
TGCAGCGTTGAAGGACAGGGGGCTGAAGCTTTCTTT
CSVEGQGAEAFF
>TRBJ2-7|few|13|TRBV25-1|-
TGTGCCAGCAGCGACAGGACTTTGTACGAGCAGTACTTC
CASSDRTLYEQYF
>TRBJ2-7|many|12|TRBV6-6|-
TGTGCCAGCAGTTCCGGGCCCTACGAGCAGTACTTC
CASSSGPYEQYF
>TRBJ1-6|few|16|TRBV10-2|-
TGCGCCAGCACTGATCAGGGCAACATCTATAATTCACCCCTCCACTTT
CASTDQGNIYNSPLHF
>TRBJ2-7|few|14|TRBV7-8|-
TGTGCCAGCAGGAAGACGACCGAAACCTACGAGCAGTACTTC
CASRKTTETYEQYF
>TRBJ1-1|-|15|TRBV6-5|TRBD1
TGTGCCAGCACCCGGGACAGGGCGAGGAACACTGAAGCTTTCTTT
CASTRDRARNTEAFF
>TRBJ2-2|many|15|TRBV2|TRBD1
TGTGCCAGCAGTGCTACCGGGACAGAACGCGGGGAGCTGTTTTTT
CASSATGTERGELFF
>TRBJ2-7|few|13|TRBV18|-
TGTGCCAGCTCCCCGGGGGTTGGCGACGAGCAGTACTTC
CASSPGVGDEQYF
>TRBJ2-3|-|12|TRBV29-1|-
TGCAGCGCCCTAAGAGGAGCTGATACGCAGTATTTT
CSALRGADTQYF
>TRBJ2-2|-|14|TRBV7-3|-
TGTGCCAGCAGCCGGCAGCCGACCACCGGGGAGCTGTTTTTT
CASSRQPTTGELFF
>TRBJ2-7|many|14|TRBV7-2|-
TGTGCCAGCAGCACCAGGACGGGAACCTACGAGCAGTACTTC
CASSTRTGTYEQYF
>TRBJ2-2|few|16|TRBV7-9|TRBD2
TGTGCCAGCAGCTTCCCCGGGGACTATGGCACCGGGGAGCTGTTTTTT
CASSFPGDYGTGELFF
>TRBJ2-5|-|14|TRBV12-3/TRBV12-4|TRBD1
TGTGCCAGCAGCCCGGGACAGGGCAGTGGGACCCAGTACTTC
CASSPGQGSGTQYF
>TRBJ2-1|few|14|TRBV18|-
TGTGCCAGCTCACCGATTGGCTCCTACAATGAGCAGTTCTTC
CASSPIGSYNEQFF
>TRBJ1-1|many|14|TRBV7-8|-
TGTGCCAGCAGCTTAGTGGCAGATAACACTGAAGCTTTCTTT
CASSLVADNTEAFF
>TRBJ1-6|few|15|TRBV20-1|TRBD1
TGCAGTGCCCTCACGGGAAGGGGGCGAAGTTCACCCCTCCACTTT
CSALTGRGRSSPLHF
>TRBJ2-5|few|13|TRBV20-1|-
TGCAGTGCGCCCAGGGTCCTCCAAGAGACCCAGTACTTC
CSAPRVLQETQYF
>TRBJ2-1|many|14|TRBV10-3|-
TGTGCCATCAGTGGCGGCCTACCGTACAATGAGCAGTTCTTC
CAISGGLPYNEQFF
>TRBJ2-1|many|17|TRBV7-3|-
TGTGCCAGCAGCCCAAGGGGCGGGTCTAGCTCCTACAATGAGCAGTTCTTC
CASSPRGGSSSYNEQFF
>TRBJ1-2|few|12|TRBV12-3/TRBV12-4|-
TGTGCCAGCAGTTTGAGGGATTTCGGCTACACCTTC
CASSLRDFGYTF
>TRBJ2-2|many|15|TRBV7-2|-
TGTGCCAGCAGCCCCACCGGCGCGAACACCGGGGAGCTGTTTTTT
CASSPTGANTGELFF
>TRBJ1-2|-|16|TRBV4-3|TRBD1
TGCGCCAGCAGCCAAGGAATTGGACAGGGGATCTATGGCTACACCTTC
CASSQGIGQGIYGYTF
>TRBJ2-1|many|15|TRBV11-2|TRBD2
TGTGCCAGCAGCTTAGAAGCGGGGAAGGCCAATGAGCAGTTCTTC
CASSLEAGKANEQFF
>TRBJ2-5|few|14|TRBV11-2|-
TGTGCCAGCAGTCCCAACACCGGCGGGGAGACCCAGTACTTC
CASSPNTGGETQYF
>TRBJ1-1|-|14|TRBV29-1|TRBD1
TGCAGCGTCGCCCGACAGGGCTTGAACACTGAAGCTTTCTTT
CSVARQGLNTEAFF
>TRBJ2-5|-|14|TRBV18|-
TGTGCCAGCTCACCACCTAAGACGCAAGAGACCCAGTACTTC
CASSPPKTQETQYF
>TRBJ2-5|few|17|TRBV18|TRBD2
TGTGCCAGCTCATCGGATCGAGCGGGGGGCCCTCGGGAGACCCAGTACTTC
CASSSDRAGGPRETQYF
>TRBJ2-2|-|16|TRBV28|-
TGTGCCAGCAGTTTAGGTACCGGGGGAGGCTCCGGGGAGCTGTTTTTT
CASSLGTGGGSGELFF
>TRBJ1-3|many|16|TRBV11-2|-
TGTGCCAGCAGCGTCGGGGAGTTCACCTCTGGAAACACCATATATTTT
CASSVGEFTSGNTIYF
>TRBJ1-1|-|12|TRBV3-1|-
TGTGCCAGCAGCCAAGTACCCACTGAAGCTTTCTTT
CASSQVPTEAFF
>TRBJ2-6|-|16|TRBV4-3|-
TGCGCCAGCAGCCAAGAGGGCGAGACTGGGGCCAACGTCCTGACTTTC
CASSQEGETGANVLTF
>TRBJ2-1|many|18|TRBV5-4|TRBD2
TGTGCCAGCAGCCCCCGGACTAGCGGGGGGCGCTCCTACAATGAGCAGTTCTTC
CASSPRTSGGRSYNEQFF
>TRBJ1-2|-|12|TRBV28|-
TGTGCCAGCAGTTTCTCTGGCTATGGCTACACCTTC
CASSFSGYGYTF
>TRBJ2-1|many|13|TRBV20-1|-
TGCAGTGCTTCCCCAGGTGGCACCAATGAGCAGTTCTTC
CSASPGGTNEQFF
>TRBJ1-4|-|13|TRBV5-6|-
TGTGCCAGCAGCGGGGGACGGGACGAAAAACTGTTTTTT
CASSGGRDEKLFF
>TRBJ2-5|many|15|TRBV7-9|TRBD2
TGTGCCAGCAGCTCTACTAGCGGTTACCAAGAGACCCAGTACTTC
CASSSTSGYQETQYF
>TRBJ2-5|-|16|TRBV28|-
TGTGCCAGCAGCCGAGGACCGCTAATCCTCCAAGAGACCCAGTACTTC
CASSRGPLILQETQYF
>TRBJ1-1|-|16|TRBV4-2|-
TGTGCCAGCAGCCAAGACGGGTTTCCGATGAACACTGAAGCTTTCTTT
CASSQDGFPMNTEAFF
>TRBJ1-3|-|16|TRBV11-2|-
TGTGCCAGCAGCTTTCTGATGTCCAGCACTGGAAACACCATATATTTT
CASSFLMSSTGNTIYF
>TRBJ2-2|-|11|TRBV29-1|-
TGCAGCGCAAGGGATTCCGGGGAGCTGTTTTTT
CSARDSGELFF
>TRBJ2-1|-|13|TRBV6-1|-
TGTGCCAGCAGTCCCGTAGGGCGAAATGAGCAGTTCTTC
CASSPVGRNEQFF
>TRBJ2-3|many|13|TRBV11-1|TRBD1
TGTGCCAGCAGCCTTAGGACAGGGGATACGCAGTATTTT
CASSLRTGDTQYF
>TRBJ1-6|-|17|TRBV20-1|-
TGCAGTGCTAGAGATAGTGGGCAGGGAGGCTATAATTCACCCCTCCACTTT
CSARDSGQGGYNSPLHF
>TRBJ1-4|few|15|TRBV7-9|TRBD1
TGTGCCAGCAGTCCCAAAGGGGGCGCTAATGAAAAACTGTTTTTT
CASSPKGGANEKLFF
>TRBJ2-7|-|15|TRBV11-2|TRBD1
TGTGCCAGCAGCTCAGACAGGGTAGGATCCTACGAGCAGTACTTC
CASSSDRVGSYEQYF
>TRBJ2-1|many|14|TRBV3-1|-
TGTGCCAGCAGCCAACCAGGGGTTCACAATGAGCAGTTCTTC
CASSQPGVHNEQFF
>TRBJ2-3|-|15|TRBV7-2|-
TGTGCCAGCAGCTTAGAAGGGACTTCCTCAGATACGCAGTATTTT
CASSLEGTSSDTQYF
>TRBJ2-1|-|14|TRBV12-3/TRBV12-4|TRBD2
TGTGCCAGCAGGGTGACTAGCGGGGTAGATGAGCAGTTCTTC
CASRVTSGVDEQFF
>TRBJ2-3|-|14|TRBV5-1|-
TGCGCCAGCAGCTTGGTGCAGAGCACAGATACGCAGTATTTT
CASSLVQSTDTQYF
>TRBJ1-1|many|14|TRBV20-1|-
TGCAGTGGCTGGTCCAGGGGAGGGAGCACTGAAGCTTTCTTT
CSGWSRGGSTEAFF
>TRBJ2-7|-|15|TRBV9|-
TGTGCCAGCAGCGTAGCCCCGACAGCCACCTACGAGCAGTACTTC
CASSVAPTATYEQYF
>TRBJ1-3|-|13|TRBV2|-
TGTGCCAGCATCAGGGATTCTGGAAACACCATATATTTT
CASIRDSGNTIYF
>TRBJ1-2|many|12|TRBV12-3/TRBV12-4|-
TGTGCCAGCAGGGACAGACTAAATGGCTACACCTTC
CASRDRLNGYTF
>TRBJ2-3|-|12|TRBV2|-
TGTGCCAGCAGTCCCCACACAGATACGCAGTATTTT
CASSPHTDTQYF
>TRBJ2-7|-|14|TRBV2|-
TGTGCCAGCAGTGAGGCAGGGGCGGAAGACGAGCAGTACTTC
CASSEAGAEDEQYF
>TRBJ1-1|many|15|TRBV6-5|-
TGTGCTGCTAAACCCAGGAGGGACGTGAACACTGAAGCTTTCTTT
CAAKPRRDVNTEAFF
>TRBJ2-2|-|13|TRBV7-9|-
TGTGCCAGCAGCTTAGCTTCGACCGGGGAGCTGTTTTTT
CASSLASTGELFF